This T cell receptor (beta chain) originates from a study of PD-1 blockade in classical Hodgkin lymphoma. The V gene end was trimmed by 0 bases and the J gene end by 8 bases; junction bases not matched to a gene: 18. Looked up from germline, CDR1 is SGHRS and CDR2 is YFSETQ. This CDR3 contains 19 residues. Time point given: cycle 4 day 1 (C4D1), after five to seven weeks of nivolumab. With no exception, relapse followed autologous stem cell transplantation in all patients, and brentuximab vedotin exposure varied. Data came from immunoSEQ multiplex PCR; TCRdb stores just in-frame clones and leaves some out. The sample shows approximately 45,000 clones, roughly 70% of them seen only once.

Sequencing used peripheral blood mononuclear cells (PBMCs), obtained before the fourth cycle of nivolumab. This chain connects TRBV5-1 to TRBJ2-1; TRBD2 matches at 9 bases. The receptor comes from a human donor with classical Hodgkin lymphoma. CDR3 in DNA: TGCGCCAGCAGCTTGGTACGGGGTAGCGGGGGCCCCTCTCAGTATGAGCAGTTCTTC. It codes for CASSLVRGSGGPSQYEQFF.